This T cell receptor beta chain came from a study of blood T cell repertoires in COVID-19. Background on the study: Sources were T cells, B-cell-depleted T cells, or PBMCs; the material itself was cDNA or gDNA.

Using immunoSEQ multiplex PCR, the repertoire was profiled, and TCRdb retains in-frame clones only, with some absent. Among about 130,000 clones listed, 81% were seen once. The germline gives CDR1 MNHEY, CDR2 SVGAGI. V gave up 2 bases and J gave up 7 bases; unmatched junction bases: 6. CDR3 length: 15 residues. The sequenced sample consisted of peripheral blood. The chain is built from TRBV6-5 and TRBJ1-2; 11 bases line up with TRBD1. This clonotype was obtained from a man younger than 40 with COVID-19, enrolled during active disease. Here the CDR3 reads CASSYGGQGEGGYTF. The DNA for the CDR3 is TGTGCCAGCAGTTACGGGGGACAGGGGGAAGGTGGCTACACCTTC.